This paragraph reports one T cell receptor beta chain. The antigen is unknown. This entry is derived from a study of cytomegalovirus exposure and HLA in healthy donors. The germline V gene encodes CDR1 ENHRY and CDR2 SYGVKD. The length of the CDR3 is 14 residues. Trimming removed 4 bases from V and 3 bases from J, with 9 bases in between. PCR employed 60 Vbeta and 13 Jbeta primers. Sequencing was performed with immunoSEQ multiplex PCR; in TCRdb, only in-frame clones are kept and a portion is missing. The sample yields roughly 180,000 clones, roughly 80% seen once. Study-wide findings and caveats: Earlier analysis looked at TCR beta V segments, and most were productive about 90% or about 30% of the time.

The receptor's source is a woman aged 18-29 years in good health and CMV-seronegative. This chain joins TRBV10-3 and TRBJ2-2; D remains ambiguous. Source material: PBMCs. The CDR3 loop reads CAISALVDTGELFF. CDR3 DNA: TGTGCCATCAGTGCCCTAGTAGACACCGGGGAGCTGTTTTTT.